These T cell receptor beta chains were read from a single sample in a study of CD8 T cells in Susac syndrome. MiXCR, applied by TCRdb to the immunoSEQ multiplex PCR reads, yields one record per CDR3 protein. The sample lists about 140,000 distinct CDR3 sequences, 85% to 95% occurring once. Sequenced input: CD4+ T cells from PBMCs. These receptors all come from a human donor with multiple sclerosis. Each CDR3 is given with its conserved first and last residue. Each record gives: D gene, clone size, V gene, J gene, CDR3 protein, CDR3 DNA. A D gene is named only where the DNA matches it firmly. Expanded clones are given a class, and other clones once, few, many or no size at all.

d_gene: .
abundance: .
v_gene: TRBV5-1
j_gene: TRBJ2-2
CDR3aa: CASSSQPISPNTGELFF
CDR3nt: TGCGCCAGCAGCTCCCAGCCAATAAGTCCTAACACCGGGGAGCTGTTTTTT

d_gene: TRBD1
abundance: once
v_gene: TRBV28
j_gene: TRBJ1-2
CDR3aa: CASSPTGQANYGYTF
CDR3nt: TGTGCCAGCAGTCCCACCGGACAGGCCAACTATGGCTACACCTTC

d_gene: TRBD1
abundance: .
v_gene: TRBV12-3/TRBV12-4
j_gene: TRBJ2-1
CDR3aa: CASSLGQGLTYNEQFF
CDR3nt: TGTGCCAGCAGTTTGGGACAGGGGCTAACCTACAATGAGCAGTTCTTC

d_gene: .
abundance: .
v_gene: TRBV11-1
j_gene: TRBJ2-1
CDR3aa: CASSSGLYNEQFF
CDR3nt: TGTGCCAGCAGCTCGGGACTTTACAATGAGCAGTTCTTC

d_gene: .
abundance: few
v_gene: TRBV7-2
j_gene: TRBJ1-5
CDR3aa: CASSLQGNQPQHF
CDR3nt: TGTGCCAGCAGTTTACAGGGAAATCAGCCCCAGCATTTT

d_gene: .
abundance: .
v_gene: TRBV6-1
j_gene: TRBJ1-2
CDR3aa: CASRASASGYTF
CDR3nt: TGTGCCAGCAGAGCCAGCGCTTCAGGCTACACCTTC

d_gene: .
abundance: .
v_gene: TRBV6-5
j_gene: TRBJ1-3
CDR3aa: CASIPGVSGNTIYF
CDR3nt: TGTGCCAGCATCCCGGGGGTGTCTGGAAACACCATATATTTT

d_gene: .
abundance: .
v_gene: TRBV19
j_gene: TRBJ1-5
CDR3aa: CASSIGPEGNQPQHF
CDR3nt: TGTGCCAGTAGTATCGGCCCCGAGGGCAATCAGCCCCAGCATTTT

d_gene: .
abundance: .
v_gene: TRBV20-1
j_gene: TRBJ2-5
CDR3aa: CSAKLGTPGVETQYF
CDR3nt: TGCAGTGCTAAGTTAGGGACCCCCGGAGTGGAGACCCAGTACTTC

d_gene: .
abundance: .
v_gene: TRBV6-1
j_gene: TRBJ2-5
CDR3aa: CASSPGWLGIVQETQYF
CDR3nt: TGTGCCAGCAGTCCAGGGTGGCTAGGGATCGTTCAAGAGACCCAGTACTTC

d_gene: .
abundance: .
v_gene: TRBV9
j_gene: TRBJ2-2
CDR3aa: CASSVVPGNTGELFF
CDR3nt: TGTGCCAGCAGCGTAGTGCCGGGGAACACCGGGGAGCTGTTTTTT

d_gene: TRBD1
abundance: once
v_gene: TRBV3-1
j_gene: TRBJ1-2
CDR3aa: CASSQGRDRIYGYTF
CDR3nt: TGTGCCAGCAGCCAAGGTCGGGACAGAATCTATGGCTACACCTTC